Listed below are T cell receptor beta chains from one sample, sequenced in a study of T cells after yellow fever vaccination. From the 5' RACE reads, TCRdb called clonotypes with MiXCR, one entry per CDR3 protein. The sample holds 250,000 or so distinct CDR3 sequences, approximately 6.8% seen once. The specimen comprised CD4+ T cells sorted from PBMCs, sampled on the day of the yellow fever booster vaccination. The receptors originated from a man between 25 and 39 years old who received the YFV17D yellow fever vaccine. Both conserved end residues are part of each CDR3. Each record gives: D gene, clone size, V gene, J gene, CDR3 DNA, CDR3 protein. The D gene is left open where the match is weak. For some rows the clone size is stated as once, few or many, or as a class when expanded; others skip it.

d_call: TRBD2; clone_size: few; v_call: TRBV3-1; j_call: TRBJ2-1; cdr3_nt: TGTGCCAGCAGCAAGTACCGTACTAGCGGGAGGGCCAGGGACAATGAGCAGTTCTTC; cdr3_aa: CASSKYRTSGRARDNEQFF
d_call: .; clone_size: few; v_call: TRBV24-1; j_call: TRBJ2-2; cdr3_nt: TGTGCCACCAGTGATTTTCGGACAGTAAACACCGGGGAGCTGTTTTTT; cdr3_aa: CATSDFRTVNTGELFF
d_call: .; clone_size: many; v_call: TRBV14; j_call: TRBJ2-6; cdr3_nt: TGTGCCAGCAGCAACTACCGCACGACAGGCCCCTCTGGGGCCAACGTCCTGACTTTC; cdr3_aa: CASSNYRTTGPSGANVLTF
d_call: .; clone_size: many; v_call: TRBV15; j_call: TRBJ2-5; cdr3_nt: TGTGCCACCAGGAGCGGATTGTACCAAGAGACCCAGTACTTC; cdr3_aa: CATRSGLYQETQYF
d_call: TRBD1; clone_size: few; v_call: TRBV5-4; j_call: TRBJ2-3; cdr3_nt: TGTGCCAGCAGCACGCCGACAGGGGGCTTCGCAGATACGCAGTATTTT; cdr3_aa: CASSTPTGGFADTQYF
d_call: .; clone_size: .; v_call: TRBV20-1; j_call: TRBJ2-7; cdr3_nt: TGCAGTGCTAGCGGGCCTACCTACGAGCAGTACTTC; cdr3_aa: CSASGPTYEQYF
d_call: TRBD1; clone_size: few; v_call: TRBV20-1; j_call: TRBJ2-3; cdr3_nt: TGCAGTGCTAGATCTCTCGGGACAGGGCAGGATCCAGATACGCAGTATTTT; cdr3_aa: CSARSLGTGQDPDTQYF
d_call: TRBD2; clone_size: .; v_call: TRBV12-3/TRBV12-4; j_call: TRBJ2-7; cdr3_nt: TGTGCCAGCAGTTTTACTAGCGGTGGGTCCGACGAGCAGTACTTC; cdr3_aa: CASSFTSGGSDEQYF
d_call: .; clone_size: few; v_call: TRBV23-1; j_call: TRBJ2-7; cdr3_nt: TGCGCCAGCAGTCAATTTGCAGAGACCCTCCCCTACGAGCAGTACTTC; cdr3_aa: CASSQFAETLPYEQYF
d_call: TRBD1; clone_size: .; v_call: TRBV20-1; j_call: TRBJ1-3; cdr3_nt: TGCAGTGCTAAAAGAGGACAGGCGGGGGGAAACACCATATATTTT; cdr3_aa: CSAKRGQAGGNTIYF
d_call: .; clone_size: .; v_call: TRBV5-1; j_call: TRBJ1-6; cdr3_nt: TGCGCCAGCAGCCTAAATGATAATTCACCCCTCCACTTT; cdr3_aa: CASSLNDNSPLHF
d_call: .; clone_size: many; v_call: TRBV12-3/TRBV12-4; j_call: TRBJ2-3; cdr3_nt: TGTGCCAGCAGTTCAACTCCAGGGTTGGGGCAGTATTTT; cdr3_aa: CASSSTPGLGQYF
d_call: TRBD2; clone_size: few; v_call: TRBV27; j_call: TRBJ2-3; cdr3_nt: TGTGCCAGCAGCTACTATCCACTAGCGGCTAGCACAGATACGCAGTATTTT; cdr3_aa: CASSYYPLAASTDTQYF
d_call: TRBD2; clone_size: few; v_call: TRBV7-2; j_call: TRBJ2-1; cdr3_nt: TGTGCCAGCAGAAGGGCTAGCGGGAGTATTGAGCAGTTCTTC; cdr3_aa: CASRRASGSIEQFF